The 21 T cell receptor beta chains given below trace back to one sample, sequenced in a study of cytomegalovirus exposure and HLA in healthy donors. PCR involved 60 Vbeta and 13 Jbeta primers. Clones were read by immunoSEQ multiplex PCR, and TCRdb kept only the in-frame ones, dropping some. This table holds just over 150,000 clones, around 83% found once. The sample comprised PBMCs. Every receptor here comes from a man aged 45 to 65 in good health and CMV-seropositive.

This clone was detected once. V gene TRBV6-5 combines with J gene TRBJ1-1; D is undetermined. Germline lookup yields CDR1 MNHEY and CDR2 SVGAGI. This CDR3 is built from 14 residues. V was cut by 0 bases and J by 2 bases, with 7 bases left in between. The CDR3 here is CASSYSDTNTEAFF. Here the CDR3 DNA reads TGTGCCAGCAGTTACTCCGACACAAACACTGAAGCTTTCTTT.

The chain has TRBV29-1 and TRBJ2-2; a weak D match, TRBD1 (5 bases). Germline V CDR1 and CDR2: SQVTM, ANQGSEA. V lost 3 bases to trimming and J lost 4 bases, with 12 bases between them. The CDR3 loop spans 14 amino acids. CDR3 sequence reads: CSVDVRATTGELFF. DNA for the CDR3: TGCAGCGTTGATGTCAGGGCAACCACCGGGGAGCTGTTTTTT.

This clone was detected only once. The sample holds other DNA sequences that translate to the same CDR3. CDR3 amino acids: CASSIRTGLNSPLHF. The CDR3 DNA reads TGTGCCAGTAGTATTCGGACAGGATTGAATTCACCCCTCCACTTT. The chain couples TRBV19 to TRBJ1-6; TRBD1 matches at 7 bases. After removal of 3 bases from V and 7 bases from J, the junction contained 6 bases not matched to a gene. The CDR3 runs to 15 residues. The V gene's germline CDR1 is LNHDA and CDR2 SQIVND (reference sequence).

The V and J genes are TRBV19 and TRBJ1-1, with 9 bases lining up with TRBD1. Germline V lookup: CDR1 LNHDA, CDR2 SQIVND (reference sequence). V lost 4 bases and J lost 6; bases outside the gene matches: 15. The CDR3 runs 17 residues. CDR3 region: CASSTGTGRGARAEAFF. DNA of the CDR3: TGTGCCAGTAGTACAGGGACAGGGAGGGGGGCGAGGGCTGAAGCTTTCTTT. The variable domain in full, completed from reference TRBV19 and TRBJ1-1, reads DGGITQSPKYLFRKEGQNVTLSCEQNLNHDAMYWYRQDPGQGLRLIYYSQIVNDFQKGDIAEGYSVSREKKESFPLTVTSAQKNPTAFYLCASSTGTGRGARAEAFFGQGTRLTVV.

This rearrangement joins TRBV5-1 to TRBJ2-3; a possible D gene is TRBD2 (5 bases). There are 14 residues in the CDR3. V was pared by 3 bases and J by 0 bases, with 8 bases between. Germline lookup yields CDR1 SGHRS and CDR2 YFSETQ. CDR3 sequence reads: CASSSRLSTDTQYF. The CDR3 DNA is TGCGCCAGCAGCTCTAGACTAAGCACAGATACGCAGTATTTT.

The chain recombines TRBV10-3 with TRBJ2-1; the match to TRBD2 covers 13 bases. The J segment lost 7 bases and the V segment lost 9 bases, leaving 6 bases of the junction unmatched. The germline V gene has CDR1 ENHRY and CDR2 SYGVKD. The CDR3 consists of 14 residues. The CDR3 DNA reads as TGTGCCATAGGGACTAGCGGGGTTAGGAATGAGCAGTTCTTC. Protein sequence: CAIGTSGVRNEQFF.

The DNA of the CDR3 is TGTGCCAGCAGCTTGGCCCCCGGACAAGTAAATCAGCCCCAGCATTTT. Encoded protein: CASSLAPGQVNQPQHF. V is TRBV5-8 and J is TRBJ1-5; tentative D call: TRBD1 (5 bases). This CDR3 comprises 16 residues. The V end lost 0 bases, the J end lost 4 bases, and 14 bases lay between the germline ends. CDR1 and CDR2 from the germline V gene are SGHTS and YDEGEE.

This clone has more than one count but fewer than ten. The chain couples TRBV5-6 to TRBJ2-7; D ambiguous. This CDR3 region has 16 residues. Trimming shortened V by 0 bases and J by 0 bases, and 13 bases separated the two germline ends. Germline lookup yields CDR1 SGHDT and CDR2 YYEEEE. As DNA, the CDR3 is TGTGCCAGCAGCTTGGCCTCCGTGCACAGCTCCTACGAGCAGTACGTC. It translates to CASSLASVHSSYEQYV.

The chain joins TRBV11-3 to TRBJ2-3; 11 bases match TRBD2. Germline V lookup: CDR1 SGHNT, CDR2 YENEEA. This CDR3 has 17 residues. Trimming took 5 bases from V and 2 from J; bases not matched to a gene: 9. This CDR3 reads CASSHGTSGQATDTQYF. CDR3 coding DNA: TGTGCCAGCAGCCACGGGACTAGCGGCCAAGCCACAGATACGCAGTATTTT.

V usage is TRBV7-2 and J usage is TRBJ2-7, with 7 bases identical to TRBD1. V trimming: 5 bases; J trimming: 0 bases; junction bases outside the gene matches: 4. CDR1 is SGHTA, CDR2 FQGNSA, per germline. The CDR3 is 14 amino acids. The CDR3: CASSDRVASYEQYV. The DNA for the CDR3 is TGTGCCAGCAGCGACAGGGTGGCCTCCTACGAGCAGTACGTC.

The rearrangement uses TRBV18 and TRBJ2-2, with 8 bases matching TRBD2. With V trimmed by 7 bases and J by 2 bases, 6 bases remained unmatched. Germline V gene lookup returns CDR1 KGHSH and CDR2 LQKENI. CDR3 length: 15 amino acids. The DNA of the CDR3 is TGTGCCAGCTTAGGAGCGGGAGCTAACACCGGGGAGCTGTTTTTT. Its protein product is CASLGAGANTGELFF.

V usage is TRBV27 and J usage is TRBJ2-7; 7 positions agree with TRBD1. The germline V gene encodes CDR1 MNHEY and CDR2 SMNVEV (reference sequence). There are 14 residues in the CDR3. V shed 1 base, J shed 2 bases, and the junction held 2 bases outside the gene matches. The CDR3 reads CASSLYGTAYEQYF. The DNA of the CDR3 is TGTGCCAGCAGTTTATACGGGACAGCCTACGAGCAGTACTTC.

This clone was observed a few times. The chain carries TRBV7-2 and TRBJ2-1; 7 nucleotides line up with TRBD2. V gave up 2 bases and J gave up 4 bases; unmatched junction bases: 5. The CDR3 is 15 amino acids. From germline, CDR1 is SGHTA and CDR2 FQGNSA. The CDR3 region is CASSLMRTSYNEQFF. In DNA, the CDR3 is TGTGCCAGCAGCTTAATGAGGACTAGTTACAATGAGCAGTTCTTC.

The chain joins TRBV27 to TRBJ2-1, with D tentatively TRBD1 (6 bases). CDR1 is MNHEY and CDR2 is SMNVEV in the germline V gene (reference sequence). The CDR3 totals 14 residues. Trimming removed 5 bases at V and 1 base at J, with 9 bases between. The CDR3 nucleotides are TGTGCCAGCAGTCCGACAGGTTCCTACAATGAGCAGTTCTTC. It codes for CASSPTGSYNEQFF.

For this clone: Different DNA sequences within this sample yield the same CDR3. This chain uses TRBV5-1 with TRBJ1-6; a weak D match, TRBD1 (5 bases). The CDR3 length is 14 residues. Trimming cost V 2 bases and J 7 bases, with 10 bases left between them. Germline V CDR1 and CDR2: SGHRS, YFSETQ. The DNA of the CDR3 is TGCGCCAGCAGCTTAGACAGAGGAAATTCACCCCTCCACTTT. This codes for CASSLDRGNSPLHF.

The rearrangement uses TRBV30 and TRBJ1-2; 10 bases line up with TRBD1. The trim removed 2 bases at V and 3 bases at J, leaving 6 bases unmatched. Germline V CDR1 and CDR2: GTSNPN, SVGIG (reference sequence). The CDR3 contains 15 residues. The CDR3 DNA is TGTGCCTGGAGTCCCCCCGGGACAGGGGACTATGGCTACACCTTC. Translation gives CAWSPPGTGDYGYTF.

Only one count was recorded for this clone. The sample carries other DNA sequences with the same CDR3. This chain joins TRBV5-1 and TRBJ1-5; D call uncertain. From germline, CDR1 is SGHRS and CDR2 YFSETQ. CDR3 length: 13 residues. The V gene lost 4 bases and the J gene lost 5 bases, with 10 bases spanning the gap. As DNA, the CDR3 is TGCGCCAGCAGCCTCGCGCTAGATCAGCCCCAGCATTTT. This gives the protein CASSLALDQPQHF.

The rearrangement links TRBV5-1 to TRBJ2-6; TRBD1 might be the D (6 bases). CDR3 length: 19 residues. Germline V CDR1 and CDR2: SGHRS, YFSETQ. Trimming removed 0 bases at V and 0 bases at J, with 16 bases between. The CDR3 is CASSLEGQLPTSGANVLTF. In nucleotides, the CDR3 is TGCGCCAGCAGCTTGGAAGGACAGCTACCTACCTCTGGGGCCAACGTCCTGACTTTC.

The gene calls are TRBV7-8 and TRBJ1-3; no reliable D call. There are 15 residues in the CDR3. The V end was cut by 6 bases, the J end by 2 bases, with 14 bases between. The germline gives CDR1 SGHVS, CDR2 FQNEAQ. The CDR3 DNA sequence: TGTGCCAGCAGTGGGGAGAGGAGAGCTGGAAACACCATATATTTT. Translation gives CASSGERRAGNTIYF.

This clone came up once. At one boundary the junction diverges from the germline segment, which might be a read error. This chain joins TRBV7-9 and TRBJ1-6, with TRBD1 matching 9 bases. The CDR3 runs to 15 residues. The germline gives CDR1 SEHNR, CDR2 FQNEAQ (reference sequence). The CDR3 here is CSSRQTTGGRSPLHF. CDR3 coding DNA: TGTTCCAGCAGACAAACGACAGGGGGTCGATCACCCCTCCACTTT. Combining the CDR3 with reference TRBV7-9 and TRBJ1-6 gives the whole variable domain DTGVSQNPRHKITKRGQNVTFRCDPISEHNRLYWYRQTLGQGPEFLTYFQNEAQLEKSRLLSDRFSAERPKGSFSTLEIQRTEQGDSAMYLCSSRQTTGGRSPLHFGNGTRLTVT.

The V call is TRBV5-4, the J call TRBJ2-4; possibly TRBD1 for D (5 bases). CDR3 length: 14 amino acids. Trimming cost V 0 bases and J 6 bases, with 10 bases left between them. Germline CDR1 is SGHNT and CDR2 is YYREEE (reference sequence). The CDR3 loop reads CASSLADSLNIQYF. The CDR3 DNA is TGTGCCAGCAGCTTGGCTGACAGTCTAAACATTCAGTACTTC.